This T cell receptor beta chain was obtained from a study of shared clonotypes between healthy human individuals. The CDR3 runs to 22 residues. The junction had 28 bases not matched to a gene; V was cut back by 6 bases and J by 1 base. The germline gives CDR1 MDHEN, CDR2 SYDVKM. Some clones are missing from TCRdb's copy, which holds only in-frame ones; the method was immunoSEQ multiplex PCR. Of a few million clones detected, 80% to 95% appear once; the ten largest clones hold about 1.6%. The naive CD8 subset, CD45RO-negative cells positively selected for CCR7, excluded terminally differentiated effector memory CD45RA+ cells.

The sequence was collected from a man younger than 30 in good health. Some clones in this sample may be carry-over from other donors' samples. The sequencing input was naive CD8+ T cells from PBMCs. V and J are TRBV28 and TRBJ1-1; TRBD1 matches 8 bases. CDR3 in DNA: TGTGCCAGCAGGCCCCCCAGGGGACAGGTCTCCCCTACGGGCCCGAAGAACACTGAAGCTTTCTTT. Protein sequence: CASRPPRGQVSPTGPKNTEAFF.